This T cell receptor (beta chain) was retrieved from a study of CD8+CD57+ T cells in acquired aplastic anemia. Regarding the study as a whole: In CD8+ cells, Simpson's diversity showed no significant difference between patients and controls. Both patients and controls carried the same twenty-nine CD8+ CDR3 sequences.

Sequencing involved patients with CD8+CD57+ cell expansion previously shown by flow cytometry. Researchers used genomic DNA as the template to profile TCR beta VDJ and CDR3. From the reads, TCRdb called clonotypes with MiXCR, one entry per CDR3 protein. The sample shows over 150,000 distinct CDR3 sequences, around 50% of them seen only once. On this clonotype itself: Its target is not known.

The V gene lost 7 bases and the J gene lost 2 bases, with 21 bases spanning the gap. The CDR3 runs 17 residues. The germline CDR1 and CDR2 sequences are ENHRY and SYGVKD. Specimen: sorted CD4+, CD8+, or CD8+CD57+ T cells (not recorded which) from PBMCs. The TCR sequence derives from a human donor with aplastic anemia. The chain joins TRBV10-3 to TRBJ1-5; D gene unclear. The CDR3 loop is CAITSSSATGGNQPQHF. CDR3 DNA sequence: TGTGCCATCACCAGTAGCAGTGCTACTGGGGGCAATCAGCCCCAGCATTTT.